These 10 T cell receptor beta chains were all obtained from the same sample, sequenced in a study of blood T cell repertoires in COVID-19. Measured with immunoSEQ multiplex PCR; TCRdb has only the in-frame clones, and not every one. The sample has 75,000 to 100,000 clones, 87% seen once. The specimen sequenced was peripheral blood. The receptors were gathered from a human donor with acute or convalescent COVID-19. The donor label of this sample is uncertain.

The V call is TRBV3-1 (or the pseudogene TRBV3-2), the J call TRBJ2-1, with D tentatively TRBD1 (5 bases). Trimming stripped 4 bases from V and 10 bases from J, with 11 bases between. The CDR3 loop spans 12 amino acids. Germline V CDR1 and CDR2: LGHDT, YNNKEL (reference sequence). CDR3 nucleotides: TGTGCCAGCAGCCTAGGGGTTGGGGAGCAGTTCTTC. It specifies CASSLGVGEQFF.

This chain uses TRBV28 with TRBJ1-5; a possible D gene is TRBD1 (5 bases). Germline-derived CDR1 and CDR2 are MDHEN and SYDVKM. Trimming cost V 7 bases and J 3 bases, with 10 bases left between them. This CDR3 comprises 13 residues. CDR3 amino acids: CASTTGLNQPQHF. Here the CDR3 DNA reads TGTGCCAGCACCACGGGACTCAATCAGCCCCAGCATTTT.

This chain uses TRBV7-9 with TRBJ2-3; D perhaps matches TRBD2 (6 bases). V lost 3 bases and J 4 bases, leaving 8 bases between the germline ends. This CDR3 comprises 13 residues. Germline CDR1 is SEHNR and CDR2 is FQNEAQ (reference sequence). The CDR3 spells CASSFWGADTQYF. The DNA for the CDR3 is TGTGCCAGCAGCTTTTGGGGGGCAGATACGCAGTATTTT.

V usage is TRBV5-1 and J usage is TRBJ2-7, with 9 bases fitting TRBD1. The CDR3 runs to 16 residues. Germline V gene lookup returns CDR1 SGHRS and CDR2 YFSETQ. V lost 4 bases, J lost 5 bases, and 13 bases stayed unmatched. As DNA, the CDR3 is TGCGCCAGCAGCAGGGGCCCGGGACAGGGAGTCGACGAGCAGTACTTC. Translating gives CASSRGPGQGVDEQYF.

This clone has more than one count but fewer than ten. This chain links TRBV15 with TRBJ2-5; 7 nucleotides agree with TRBD2. Germline V CDR1 and CDR2: LNHNV, YYDKDF (reference sequence). V dropped 5 bases and J dropped 4; count of bases not matched to a gene: 10. The CDR3 sequence is 15 residues long. This CDR3 reads CATSVGGSGSETQYF. The CDR3 nucleotides read TGTGCCACCAGCGTGGGGGGGTCGGGTTCAGAGACCCAGTACTTC.

The J gene is TRBJ1-1, the V gene TRBV7-3; D is undetermined. The CDR3 has 13 amino acids. CDR1 is SGHTA, CDR2 FQGTGA, per germline. V gave up 2 bases and J gave up 1 base, with 5 bases separating them. CDR3: CASSLSSNTEAFF. CDR3 nucleotide sequence: TGTGCCAGCAGCTTATCCTCGAACACTGAAGCTTTCTTT. The full variable domain, with the rest looked up from reference TRBV7-3 and TRBJ1-1, is GAGVSQTPSNKVTEKGKYVELRCDPISGHTALYWYRQSLGQGPEFLIYFQGTGAADDSGLPNDRFFAVRPEGSVSTLKIQRTERGDSAVYLCASSLSSNTEAFFGQGTRLTVV.

The chain joins TRBV28 to TRBJ1-5; maybe TRBD1 (6 bases). V shed 8 bases and J shed 4 bases, with 24 bases lying between them. CDR3 length: 17 amino acids. Germline loops: CDR1 MDHEN, CDR2 SYDVKM. DNA of the CDR3: TGTGCCAGCCTCGCCCCTCCCGGCGGACAGCAAAATCAGCCCCAGCATTTT. This sequence encodes CASLAPPGGQQNQPQHF. The whole variable domain, filled in from reference TRBV28 and TRBJ1-5, reads DVKVTQSSRYLVKRTGEKVFLECVQDMDHENMFWYRQDPGLGLRLIYFSYDVKMKEKGDIPEGYSVSREKKERFSLILESASTNQTSMYLCASLAPPGGQQNQPQHFGDGTRLSIL.

The chain links TRBV7-8 to TRBJ1-5, with D unresolved. CDR3 length: 16 residues. V was trimmed by 5 bases and J by 0 bases, leaving 14 bases between them. CDR1 and CDR2 from the germline V gene are SGHVS and FQNEAQ. In DNA, the CDR3 is TGTGCCAGCAGCCTAGGCGGACTGTTTAGCAATCAGCCCCAGCATTTT. This codes for CASSLGGLFSNQPQHF.

The V call is TRBV11-2, the J call TRBJ2-7; 13 nucleotides match TRBD2. Trimming took 4 bases from V and 4 from J; bases not matched to a gene: 4. Germline V lookup: CDR1 SGHAT, CDR2 FQNNGV. The CDR3 runs 15 residues. The CDR3 spells CASSSTSGGGYEQYF. CDR3 nucleotides: TGTGCCAGCAGCTCTACTAGCGGGGGGGGGTACGAGCAGTACTTC.

About this clone: A read error may account for a junction end that differs from germline. The chain has TRBV7-7 and TRBJ1-2, with 10 bases identical to TRBD1. The germline V gene has CDR1 SSHAT and CDR2 FNYEAQ (reference sequence). This CDR3 is built from 17 residues. This chain's CDR3 is CASSSRDRGNLNYGYTF. The CDR3 DNA is TGTGCTAGCAGCAGTCGGGACAGGGGAAATCTTAACTATGGCTACACCTTC.